The source of this T cell receptor (beta chain) is a study of shared clonotypes between healthy human individuals. Study-wide findings and caveats: Generation probabilities were higher for clonotypes shared across all four sorted-subset donors than for unshared ones.

Using immunoSEQ multiplex PCR, the repertoire was profiled, and TCRdb retains in-frame clones only, with some absent. Of about 2.4 million clones in the sample, 80% to 95% are singletons; the top ten hold about 0.34%. For this clone: What it binds is not known. Other DNA sequences in this sample translate to the same CDR3.

The V and J ends lost 1 base and 0 bases respectively, with 3 bases between them. Germline CDR1 SGHNT, CDR2 YENEEA. This CDR3 contains 13 residues. Everyone who donated was a Caucasian adult who lived in Nashville, Tennessee. The chain couples TRBV11-3 to TRBJ1-1; no clear D. Sequencing input: naive CD4+ T cells from PBMCs. This sample's subset: CD45RA+ positively selected. This sequence was found in a man between 18 and 29 years old in good health. Some clones in this sample may be carry-over from other donors' samples. The CDR3, as DNA: TGTGCCAGCAGCTTAGGTCTGAACACTGAAGCTTTCTTT. It translates to CASSLGLNTEAFF. Based on the CDR3 plus reference TRBV11-3 and TRBJ1-1, the full variable domain is EAGVVQSPRYKIIEKKQPVAFWCNPISGHNTLYWYLQNLGQGPELLIRYENEEAVDDSQLPKDRFSAERLKGVDSTLKIQPAELGDSAVYLCASSLGLNTEAFFGQGTRLTVV.